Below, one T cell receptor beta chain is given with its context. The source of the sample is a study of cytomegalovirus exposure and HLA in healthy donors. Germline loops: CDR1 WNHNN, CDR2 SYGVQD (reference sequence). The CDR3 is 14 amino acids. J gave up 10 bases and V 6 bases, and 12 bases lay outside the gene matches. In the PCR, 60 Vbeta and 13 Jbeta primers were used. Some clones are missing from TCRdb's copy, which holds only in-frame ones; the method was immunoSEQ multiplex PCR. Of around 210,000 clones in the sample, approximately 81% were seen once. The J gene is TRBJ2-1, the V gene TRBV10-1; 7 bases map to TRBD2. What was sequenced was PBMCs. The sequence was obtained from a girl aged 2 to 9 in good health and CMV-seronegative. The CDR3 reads CASSPRAGAGEQFF. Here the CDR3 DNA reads TGCGCCAGCAGCCCCCGGGCGGGAGCTGGGGAGCAGTTCTTC.